These 27 T cell receptor beta chains were all obtained from the same sample, sequenced in a study of control samples from healthy donors and cancer patients. Sequenced by immunoSEQ multiplex PCR; TCRdb stores in-frame clones only, minus some. The sample carries about 120,000 clones, approximately 87% recorded once. Sample: blood. Receptors were obtained from a man aged 25-45 years in good health.

Written as DNA, the CDR3 is TGTGCCAGCAGCCATAATCCCGGGACAGGGGGACAGCCCCAGCATTTT. Protein: CASSHNPGTGGQPQHF. The chain links TRBV6-2 or TRBV6-3 to TRBJ1-5; 11 nucleotides match TRBD1. Germline V CDR1 and CDR2: MNHEY, SVGEGT. CDR3 size: 16 residues. V lost 6 bases to trimming and J lost 7 bases; unmatched junction nucleotides: 11.

CDR3 amino acids: CATSDQGRTEAFF. DNA of the CDR3: TGTGCCACCAGTGACCAGGGAAGGACTGAAGCTTTCTTT. The chain is built from TRBV24-1 and TRBJ1-1; maybe TRBD1 (5 bases). Germline V gene lookup returns CDR1 KGHDR and CDR2 SFDVKD. This CDR3 comprises 13 residues. V was shortened by 4 bases and J by 5 bases, with 10 bases between the two germline ends.

The chain is built from TRBV12-5 and TRBJ1-1; D is possibly TRBD1 (5 bases). V was trimmed by 6 bases and J by 0 bases, leaving 14 bases between them. Germline V gene sequence: CDR1 LGHNT, CDR2 FRNRAP. CDR3 length: 15 amino acids. The chain's CDR3 is CASGLDWGMNTEAFF. CDR3 nucleotide sequence: TGTGCTAGTGGCCTGGACTGGGGCATGAACACTGAAGCTTTCTTT. The entire variable domain, with the rest obtained from reference TRBV12-5 and TRBJ1-1, is as follows: DARVTQTPRHKVTEMGQEVTMRCQPILGHNTVFWYRQTMMQGLELLAYFRNRAPLDDSGMPKDRFSAEMPDATLATLKIQPSEPRDSAVYFCASGLDWGMNTEAFFGQGTRLTVV.

CDR3 DNA: TGTGCCAGCAGCACCTTGGGGCGGGGGAGGTTGGGCACTGAAGCTTTCTTT. Translation gives CASSTLGRGRLGTEAFF. V gene TRBV7-9 combines with J gene TRBJ1-1; a possible D gene is TRBD1 (5 bases). Germline V gives CDR1 SEHNR, CDR2 FQNEAQ (reference sequence). The ends were cut back, 5 bases at V and 4 bases at J, with 23 bases in the middle. This CDR3 comprises 17 residues.

The chain has TRBV5-4 and TRBJ2-4, with no clear D. This CDR3 is built from 14 residues. Trimming pared 4 bases from V and 2 bases from J, leaving 10 bases between. CDR1 is SGHNT and CDR2 is YYREEE in the germline V gene (reference sequence). CDR3 sequence: CASSPRSSKNIQYF. CDR3 nucleotide sequence: TGTGCCAGCAGCCCCAGGAGTTCCAAAAACATTCAGTACTTC.

The rearrangement uses TRBV30 and TRBJ1-1; D possibly corresponds to TRBD1 (5 bases). Trimming shortened V by 4 bases and J by 1 base, and 16 bases separated the two germline ends. Germline CDR1 GTSNPN, CDR2 SVGIG (reference sequence). The CDR3 loop spans 15 amino acids. The CDR3 loop reads CAWTTGRRTNTEAFF. The DNA for the CDR3 is TGTGCCTGGACTACGGGACGCCGGACGAACACTGAAGCTTTCTTT. Full variable domain (rest looked up from reference TRBV30 and TRBJ1-1): SQTIHQWPATLVQPVGSPLSLECTVEGTSNPNLYWYRQAAGRGLQLLFYSVGIGQISSEVPQNLSASRPQDRQFILSSKKLLLSDSGFYLCAWTTGRRTNTEAFFGQGTRLTVV.

V and J are TRBV5-1 and TRBJ1-1; TRBD1 aligns across 8 bases. The germline V gene has CDR1 SGHRS and CDR2 YFSETQ. The CDR3 has 18 amino acids. Trimming at V came to 4 bases and at J to 0 bases, leaving 14 bases not matched to a gene. The CDR3, as DNA: TGCGCCAGCAGCGGGGCAGGGGGCGCGTATAGCATGAACACTGAAGCTTTCTTT. It translates to CASSGAGGAYSMNTEAFF.

This clone was counted once. The chain combines TRBV7-2 with TRBJ1-2, with 8 bases that match TRBD1. The junction had 7 bases not matched to a gene; V was cut back by 3 bases and J by 4 bases. CDR1 SGHTA and CDR2 FQGNSA come from the germline V gene. The CDR3 has 15 amino acids. The CDR3 is CASSFGDRTLYGYTF. The CDR3, as DNA: TGTGCCAGCAGCTTCGGGGACAGGACTCTCTATGGCTACACCTTC. The complete variable domain, with remaining parts taken from reference TRBV7-2 and TRBJ1-2, reads GAGVSQSPSNKVTEKGKDVELRCDPISGHTALYWYRQSLGQGLEFLIYFQGNSAPDKSGLPSDRFSAERTGGSVSTLTIQRTQQEDSAVYLCASSFGDRTLYGYTFGSGTRLTVV.

This chain connects TRBV5-5 to TRBJ1-2; D remains unclear. From germline, CDR1 is SGHKS and CDR2 YYEKEE (reference sequence). CDR3 length: 11 amino acids. Trimming took off 1 base at V and 8 bases at J, with 6 bases between the two ends. The CDR3 coding sequence is TGTGCCAGCAGCTTGTGGGCGGGCTACACCTTC. Translation: CASSLWAGYTF.

V is TRBV30 and J is TRBJ2-3; tentative D call: TRBD2 (6 bases). CDR1 and CDR2 (germline): GTSNPN, SVGIG (reference sequence). This CDR3 has 13 residues. The CDR3, as DNA: TGTGCTTCTTCCGGGGGAATCACAGATACGCAGTATTTT. Translation gives CASSGGITDTQYF.

This chain uses TRBV7-2 with TRBJ2-7, with 9 bases matching TRBD2. J gave up 5 bases and V 0 bases, and 5 bases lay outside the gene matches. This CDR3 spans 15 amino acids. Germline loops: CDR1 SGHTA, CDR2 FQGNSA. The CDR3 protein is CASSLAVLAGHEQYF. DNA of the CDR3: TGTGCCAGCAGCTTAGCGGTACTAGCGGGCCACGAGCAGTACTTC.

This sequence joins TRBV24-1 and TRBJ1-1; D is unresolved. V dropped 4 bases and J dropped 2 bases, with 10 bases sitting between them. Germline CDR1 and CDR2: KGHDR and SFDVKD. This CDR3 contains 14 residues. CDR3 in amino acids: CATSDAGRNTEAFF. CDR3 DNA: TGTGCCACCAGTGACGCCGGGAGAAACACTGAAGCTTTCTTT.

This clone appeared a single time. This chain links TRBV3-1 (or the pseudogene TRBV3-2) with TRBJ1-6; tentative D call: TRBD1 (6 bases). V lost 4 bases and J lost 10, with 17 bases in between. The CDR3 is made up of 15 amino acids. Germline V CDR1 and CDR2: LGHDT, YNNKEL (reference sequence). The CDR3 protein is CASSPDRRERSPLHF. CDR3 DNA: TGTGCCAGCAGCCCGGACAGACGAGAAAGGTCACCCCTCCACTTT.

The rearrangement joins TRBV27 to TRBJ1-1, with 9 bases lining up with TRBD1. The CDR3 consists of 12 residues. CDR1 MNHEY and CDR2 SMNVEV come from the germline V gene (reference sequence). J lost 5 bases, V lost 6 bases, and 1 base had no gene match. The CDR3 DNA sequence: TGTGCCAGCAGGGGACAGGGAACTGAAGCTTTCTTT. Translated, it gives CASRGQGTEAFF.

With respect to this clone: Other DNA sequences in the same sample also yield this CDR3. The chain uses TRBV12-3 or TRBV12-4 and TRBJ2-7, with a weak D call TRBD2 (6 bases). There are 12 residues in the CDR3. The V gene lost 3 bases and the J gene lost 3 bases, with 6 bases spanning the gap. The CDR3 region is CASSFGGYEQYF. The CDR3 DNA follows: TGTGCCAGCAGTTTCGGGGGCTACGAGCAGTACTTC.

This chain links TRBV27 with TRBJ1-1; D gene ambiguous. Trimming removed 4 bases from V and 3 bases from J, with 12 bases in between. This CDR3 has 14 residues. Germline CDR1 and CDR2: MNHEY and SMNVEV (reference sequence). The CDR3 here is CASSSIFADTEAFF. The CDR3 nucleotides read TGTGCCAGCAGTTCTATATTTGCGGACACTGAAGCTTTCTTT.

J is TRBJ2-5 and V is TRBV14; no clear D. The germline CDR1 and CDR2 sequences are SGHDN and FVKESK. V was cut by 0 bases and J by 5 bases, with 10 bases left in between. The CDR3 has 14 amino acids. CDR3 DNA: TGTGCCAGCAGCCAAGATTACGGTTGGGAGACCCAGTACTTC. Its translation is CASSQDYGWETQYF.

The chain couples TRBV3-1 (or the pseudogene TRBV3-2) to TRBJ2-5; 11 bases match TRBD2. With 3 bases clipped from V and 3 bases from J, the junction kept 9 bases outside the gene matches. The germline gives CDR1 LGHDT, CDR2 YNNKEL (reference sequence). This CDR3 spans 17 amino acids. CDR3 DNA: TGTGCCAGCAGCCATACCTACCTAGCGGGGGGAGAAGAGACCCAGTACTTC. This sequence encodes CASSHTYLAGGEETQYF.

This clone appeared a single time. This sequence joins TRBV12-3 or TRBV12-4 and TRBJ2-2, with D uncertain. The CDR3 totals 11 residues. Between the trimmed V and J ends, which lost 6 bases and 6 bases, there was a span of 5 bases. DNA for the CDR3: TGTGCCAGCAGCCTTTCCGGGGAGCTGTTTTTT. Residues: CASSLSGELFF.

The J gene is TRBJ1-4, the V gene TRBV30; 9 bases are a match to TRBD1. The CDR3 runs to 15 residues. Per germline, CDR1 GTSNPN and CDR2 SVGIG (reference sequence). The V gene end was trimmed by 5 bases and the J gene end by 8 bases; junction bases not matched to a gene: 12. The CDR3 sequence: CAWSQVGQGNEKLFF. CDR3 DNA sequence: TGTGCCTGGTCACAGGTCGGACAGGGGAACGAAAAACTGTTTTTT.

This chain links TRBV7-9 with TRBJ2-7; 9 bases agree with TRBD1. The CDR3 is 16 amino acids. Looked up from germline, CDR1 is SEHNR and CDR2 is FQNEAQ (reference sequence). J gave up 1 base and V 5 bases, and 9 bases lay outside the gene matches. The CDR3: CASSLSNRGPSYEQYF. The CDR3 nucleotides read TGTGCCAGCAGCCTATCTAACAGGGGGCCATCCTACGAGCAGTACTTC. The full variable domain, in which reference TRBV7-9 and TRBJ2-7 provide the parts outside the CDR3, is DTGVSQNPRHKITKRGQNVTFRCDPISEHNRLYWYRQTLGQGPEFLTYFQNEAQLEKSRLLSDRFSAERPKGSFSTLEIQRTEQGDSAMYLCASSLSNRGPSYEQYFGPGTRLTVT.

The CDR3 reads CASSPTDPGTGSGNTIYF. DNA for the CDR3: TGTGCCAGCTCACCAACAGATCCCGGGACAGGCTCTGGAAACACCATATATTTT. The chain combines TRBV18 with TRBJ1-3, with TRBD1 matching 8 bases. V trimming: 2 bases; J trimming: 0 bases; junction bases outside the gene matches: 9. This CDR3 has 18 amino acids. The V gene's germline CDR1 is KGHSH and CDR2 LQKENI.

The V and J genes are TRBV6-5 and TRBJ2-7, with TRBD1 identical over 8 bases. The length of the CDR3 is 15 residues. CDR1 and CDR2 (germline): MNHEY, SVGAGI. Trimming removed 2 bases from V and 1 base from J; junction bases left unmatched: 4. CDR3 nucleotides: TGTGCCAGCAGTTACGGGACAGGCAGGTCCTACGAGCAGTACTTC. Its translation is CASSYGTGRSYEQYF.

The rearrangement uses TRBV2 and TRBJ2-3; no reliable D call. CDR3 length equals 15 residues. V lost 4 bases and J lost 2, with 13 bases in between. The V gene's germline CDR1 is SNHLY and CDR2 FYNNEI. The CDR3 protein is CASSARLLSTDTQYF. In DNA, the CDR3 is TGTGCCAGCAGTGCTCGACTCCTCTCCACAGATACGCAGTATTTT.

In its sample, this clone was seen once. The chain's CDR3 is CSVEGAGTVYGYTF. DNA of the CDR3: TGCAGCGTTGAGGGGGCTGGGACAGTCTATGGCTACACCTTC. The chain links TRBV29-1 to TRBJ1-2; TRBD1 aligns across 7 bases. The CDR3 is 14 residues long. The germline CDR1 and CDR2 sequences are SQVTM and ANQGSEA. J gave up 4 bases and V 3 bases, and 8 bases lay outside the gene matches.

V usage is TRBV19 and J usage is TRBJ2-5, with D perhaps TRBD1 or TRBD2 (6 bases each). The CDR3 has 16 residues. Germline CDR1 LNHDA, CDR2 SQIVND (reference sequence). V was shortened by 7 bases and J by 2 bases, with 20 bases between the two germline ends. DNA for the CDR3: TGTGCCAGTAAAGGAGGGGGGTCGGTTCCGCAAGAGACCCAGTACTTC. Translated, it gives CASKGGGSVPQETQYF. The complete variable domain, with remaining parts taken from reference TRBV19 and TRBJ2-5, reads DGGITQSPKYLFRKEGQNVTLSCEQNLNHDAMYWYRQDPGQGLRLIYYSQIVNDFQKGDIAEGYSVSREKKESFPLTVTSAQKNPTAFYLCASKGGGSVPQETQYFGPGTRLLVL.

The chain has TRBV4-1 and TRBJ1-2; D ambiguous. The CDR3 is made up of 13 amino acids. Trimming left V 2 bases short and J 4 bases short, with 8 bases between. CDR1 and CDR2 (germline): MGHRA, YSYEKL. The CDR3 nucleotides are TGCGCCAGCAGCCAATTTAACACCTATGGCTACACCTTC. As protein: CASSQFNTYGYTF.